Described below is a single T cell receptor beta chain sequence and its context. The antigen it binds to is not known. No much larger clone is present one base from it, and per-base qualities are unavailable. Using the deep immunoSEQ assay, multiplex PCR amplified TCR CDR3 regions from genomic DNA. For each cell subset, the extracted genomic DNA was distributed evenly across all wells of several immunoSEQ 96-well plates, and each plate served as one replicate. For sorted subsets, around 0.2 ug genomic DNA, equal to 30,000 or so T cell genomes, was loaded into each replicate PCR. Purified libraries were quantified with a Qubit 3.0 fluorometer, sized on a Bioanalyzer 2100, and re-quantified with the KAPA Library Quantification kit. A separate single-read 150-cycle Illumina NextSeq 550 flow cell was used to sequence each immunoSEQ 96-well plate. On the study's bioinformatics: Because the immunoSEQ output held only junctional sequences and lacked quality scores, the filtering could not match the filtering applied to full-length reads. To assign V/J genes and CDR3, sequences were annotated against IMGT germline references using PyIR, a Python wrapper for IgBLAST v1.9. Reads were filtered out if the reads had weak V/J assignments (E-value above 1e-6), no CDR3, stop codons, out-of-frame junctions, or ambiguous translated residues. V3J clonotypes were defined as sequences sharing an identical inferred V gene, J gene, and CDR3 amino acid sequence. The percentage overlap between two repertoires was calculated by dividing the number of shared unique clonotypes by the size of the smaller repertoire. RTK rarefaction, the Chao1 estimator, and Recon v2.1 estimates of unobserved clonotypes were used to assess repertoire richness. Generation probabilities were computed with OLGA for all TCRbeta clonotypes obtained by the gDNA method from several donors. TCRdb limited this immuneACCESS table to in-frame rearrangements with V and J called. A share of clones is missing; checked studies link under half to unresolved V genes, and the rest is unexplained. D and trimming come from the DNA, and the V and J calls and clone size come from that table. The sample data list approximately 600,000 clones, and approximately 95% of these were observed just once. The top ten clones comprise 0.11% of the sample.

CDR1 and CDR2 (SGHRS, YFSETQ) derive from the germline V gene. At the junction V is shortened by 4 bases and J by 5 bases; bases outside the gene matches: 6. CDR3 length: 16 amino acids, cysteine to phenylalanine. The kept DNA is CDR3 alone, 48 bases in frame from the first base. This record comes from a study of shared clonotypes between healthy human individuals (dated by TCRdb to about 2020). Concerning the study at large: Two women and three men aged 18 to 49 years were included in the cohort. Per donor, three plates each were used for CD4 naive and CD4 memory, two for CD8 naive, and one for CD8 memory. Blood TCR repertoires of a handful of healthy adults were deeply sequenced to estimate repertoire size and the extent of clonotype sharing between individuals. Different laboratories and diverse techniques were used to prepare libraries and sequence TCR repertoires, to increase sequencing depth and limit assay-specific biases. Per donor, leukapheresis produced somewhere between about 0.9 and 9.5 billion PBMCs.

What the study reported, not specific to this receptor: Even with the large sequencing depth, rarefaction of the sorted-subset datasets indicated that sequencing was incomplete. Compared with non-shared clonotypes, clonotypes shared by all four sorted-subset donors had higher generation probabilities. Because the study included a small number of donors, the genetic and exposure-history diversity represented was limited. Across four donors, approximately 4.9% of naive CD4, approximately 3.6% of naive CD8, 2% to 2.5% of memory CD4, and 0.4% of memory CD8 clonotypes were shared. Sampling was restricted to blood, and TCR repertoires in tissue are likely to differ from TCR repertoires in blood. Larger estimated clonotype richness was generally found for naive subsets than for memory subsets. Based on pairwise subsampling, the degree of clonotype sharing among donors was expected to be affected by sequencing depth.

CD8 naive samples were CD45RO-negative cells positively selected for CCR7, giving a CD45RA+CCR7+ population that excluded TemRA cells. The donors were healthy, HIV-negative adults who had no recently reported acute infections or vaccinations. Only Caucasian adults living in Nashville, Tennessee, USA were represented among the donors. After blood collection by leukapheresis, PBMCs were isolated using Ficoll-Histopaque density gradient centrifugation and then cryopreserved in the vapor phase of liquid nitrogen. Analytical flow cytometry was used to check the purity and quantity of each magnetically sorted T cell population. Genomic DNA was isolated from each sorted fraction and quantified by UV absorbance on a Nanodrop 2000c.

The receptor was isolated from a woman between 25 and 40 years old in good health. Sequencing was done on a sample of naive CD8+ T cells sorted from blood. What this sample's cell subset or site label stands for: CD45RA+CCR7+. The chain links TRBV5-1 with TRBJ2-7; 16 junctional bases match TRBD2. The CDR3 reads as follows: CASSEGTSGRADEQYF. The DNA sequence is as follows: TGCGCCAGCAGCGAGGGGACTAGCGGGAGGGCCGACGAGCAGTACTTC.